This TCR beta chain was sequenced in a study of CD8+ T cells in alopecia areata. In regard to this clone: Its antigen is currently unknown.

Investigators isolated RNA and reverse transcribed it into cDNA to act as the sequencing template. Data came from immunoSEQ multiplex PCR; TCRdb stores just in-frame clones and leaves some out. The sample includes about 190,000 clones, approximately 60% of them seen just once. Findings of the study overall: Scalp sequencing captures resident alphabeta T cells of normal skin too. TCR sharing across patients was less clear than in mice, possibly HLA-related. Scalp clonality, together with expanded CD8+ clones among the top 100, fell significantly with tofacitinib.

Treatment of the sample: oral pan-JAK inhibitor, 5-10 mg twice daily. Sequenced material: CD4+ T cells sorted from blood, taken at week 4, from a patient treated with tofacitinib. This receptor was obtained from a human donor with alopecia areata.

CDR3 DNA sequence: TGTGCCATCAGTGGGACAGTCGATGCCTACGAGCAGTACTTC. Its translation is CAISGTVDAYEQYF. The chain combines TRBV10-3 with TRBJ2-7; D is possibly TRBD1 (6 bases). V was clipped by 4 bases and J by 2 bases, with 12 bases between them. This CDR3 has 14 residues. Per germline, CDR1 ENHRY and CDR2 SYGVKD.